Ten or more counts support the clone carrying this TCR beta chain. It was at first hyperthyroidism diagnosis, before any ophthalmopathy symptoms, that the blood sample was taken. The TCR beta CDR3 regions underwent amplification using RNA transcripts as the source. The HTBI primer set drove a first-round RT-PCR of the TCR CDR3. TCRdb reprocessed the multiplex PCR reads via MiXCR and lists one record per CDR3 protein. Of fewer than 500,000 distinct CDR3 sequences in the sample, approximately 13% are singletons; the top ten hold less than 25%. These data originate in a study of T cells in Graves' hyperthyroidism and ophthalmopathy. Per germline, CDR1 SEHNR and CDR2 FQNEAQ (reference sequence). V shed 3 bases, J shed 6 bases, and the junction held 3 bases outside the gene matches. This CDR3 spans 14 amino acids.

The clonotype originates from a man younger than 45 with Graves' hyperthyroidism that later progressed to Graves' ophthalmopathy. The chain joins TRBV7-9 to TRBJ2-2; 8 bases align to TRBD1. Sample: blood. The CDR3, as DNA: TGTGCCAGCAGCTTGACAGGGGACCCCGGGGAGCTGTTTTTT. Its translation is CASSLTGDPGELFF.